A single sample is the source of the 2 T cell receptor beta chains below, sequenced in a study of T-cell reconstitution after alpha-beta-depleted transplantation in children. The library targeted TCRbeta and was prepared with unique molecular identifiers. TCRdb used MiXCR to reprocess the PCR reads, holding one entry per CDR3 protein. The sample has about 110,000 distinct CDR3 sequences; 10% are singletons. This specimen consisted of PBMCs from the stem cell graft donor, obtained from the stem cell graft. The receptor source for this set is a human donor who donated a stem cell graft to a child with acute lymphoblastic leukemia.

This clonotype was seen ten or more times. V and J are TRBV19 and TRBJ1-1, with D tentatively TRBD1 (5 bases). This CDR3 has 13 amino acids. V lost 5 bases and J lost 5, with 12 bases in between. Germline CDR1 is LNHDA and CDR2 is SQIVND (reference sequence). CDR3 coding DNA: TGTGCCAGTAGTGTCAGGGTTCTGACTGAAGCTTTCTTT. Protein: CASSVRVLTEAFF.

This clonotype was recorded at least ten times. The CDR3 region is CASSPPGVRDEQYF. CDR3 in DNA: TGTGCCAGCTCACCACCCGGGGTGCGGGACGAGCAGTACTTC. The gene calls are TRBV18 and TRBJ2-7; tentatively, D is TRBD2 (5 bases). CDR3 size: 14 residues. Germline V CDR1 and CDR2: KGHSH, LQKENI. Trimming took 0 bases from V and 5 from J, leaving 11 bases between them.